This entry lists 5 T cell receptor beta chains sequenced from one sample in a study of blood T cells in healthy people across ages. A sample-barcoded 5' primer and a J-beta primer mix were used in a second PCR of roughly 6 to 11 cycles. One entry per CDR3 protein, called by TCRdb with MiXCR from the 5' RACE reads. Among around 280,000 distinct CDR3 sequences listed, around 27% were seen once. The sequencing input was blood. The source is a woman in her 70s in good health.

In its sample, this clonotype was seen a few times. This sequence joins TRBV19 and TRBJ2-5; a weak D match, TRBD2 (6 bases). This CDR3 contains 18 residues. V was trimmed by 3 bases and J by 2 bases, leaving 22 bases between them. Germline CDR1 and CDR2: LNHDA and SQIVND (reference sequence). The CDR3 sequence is CASSMEGTLGRKQETQYF. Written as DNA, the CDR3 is TGTGCCAGTAGTATGGAGGGGACGTTAGGTAGGAAACAAGAGACCCAGTACTTC.

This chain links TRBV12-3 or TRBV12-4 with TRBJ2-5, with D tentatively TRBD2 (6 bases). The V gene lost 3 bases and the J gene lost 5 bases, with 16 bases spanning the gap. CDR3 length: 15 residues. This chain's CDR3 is CASSLNRGGTETQYF. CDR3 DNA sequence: TGTGCCAGCAGTTTGAATCGAGGCGGGACCGAGACCCAGTACTTC.

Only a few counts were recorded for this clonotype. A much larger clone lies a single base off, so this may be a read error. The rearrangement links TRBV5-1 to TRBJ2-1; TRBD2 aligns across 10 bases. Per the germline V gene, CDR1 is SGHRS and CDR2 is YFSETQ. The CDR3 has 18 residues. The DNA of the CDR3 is TGCGCCAGCAGCTTGGGGGATAGCGGGAGGACCCCCTCCTACGAGCAGCACTTC. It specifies CASSLGDSGRTPSYEQHF.

The CDR3, as DNA: TGCAGTGCTAGAGAGCCAGCGAGATACGAGCAGTACTTC. It codes for CSAREPARYEQYF. V usage is TRBV20-1 and J usage is TRBJ2-7; D ambiguous. The length of the CDR3 is 13 residues. CDR1 and CDR2 (germline): DFQATT, SNEGSKA (reference sequence). Trimming pared 0 bases from V and 4 bases from J, leaving 10 bases between.

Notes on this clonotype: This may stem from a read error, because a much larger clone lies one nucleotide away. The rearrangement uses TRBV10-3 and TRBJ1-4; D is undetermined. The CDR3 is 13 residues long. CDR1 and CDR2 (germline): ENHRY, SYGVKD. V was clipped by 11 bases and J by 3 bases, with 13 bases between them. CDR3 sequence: CAAAAEANEKLFF. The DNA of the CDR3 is TGTGCCGCCGCGGCGGAGGCTAATGAAAAACTGTTTTTT.